The present entry profiles one T cell receptor beta chain with its context. Its antigen remains unidentified. Trimming took 5 bases from V and 2 from J, leaving 14 bases between them. This CDR3 region has 14 residues. Germline lookup yields CDR1 SQVTM and CDR2 ANQGSEA. This entry belongs to a study of blood T cells in healthy people across ages. Study-wide findings and caveats: Diversity figures derived from one million T cells were judged to underestimate the true value. Compared with aged donors, long-lived donors showed fewer expanded clones, suggesting selection. In older individuals, TCR beta diversity per million T cells was lower, falling roughly linearly with age.

Combining a sample-barcoded 5' primer with a J-beta primer mix, a second PCR ran for roughly 7 to 12 cycles. Every single cDNA molecule received a tag from a template-switch adaptor with 12 random nucleotides. Via MiXCR, TCRdb re-called the 5' RACE reads, giving one row per CDR3 protein. The table records around 1.5 million distinct CDR3 sequences, almost 35% of them present only once. Specimen: blood. J is TRBJ2-3 and V is TRBV29-1; perhaps TRBD1 as D (5 bases). The clonotype originates from a woman aged 25 to 45 in good health. Written as DNA, the CDR3 is TGCAGCGTTACCGACCTGACAGACACAGATACGCAGTATTTT. Amino acids: CSVTDLTDTDTQYF.